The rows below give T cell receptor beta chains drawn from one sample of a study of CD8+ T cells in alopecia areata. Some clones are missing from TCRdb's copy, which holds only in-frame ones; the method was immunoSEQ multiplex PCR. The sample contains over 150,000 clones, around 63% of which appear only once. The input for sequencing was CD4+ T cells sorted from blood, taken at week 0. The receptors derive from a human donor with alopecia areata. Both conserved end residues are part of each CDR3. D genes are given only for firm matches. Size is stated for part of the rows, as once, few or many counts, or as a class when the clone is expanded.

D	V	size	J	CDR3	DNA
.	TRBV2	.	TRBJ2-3	CASGQYTDTQYF	TGTGCCAGCGGACAGTACACAGATACGCAGTATTTT
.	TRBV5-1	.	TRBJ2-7	CASSLGAGGTEQYF	TGCGCCAGCAGCTTGGGGGCAGGGGGGACAGAGCAGTACTTC
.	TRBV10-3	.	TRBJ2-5	CAISESGETQYF	TGTGCCATCAGTGAGTCAGGAGAGACCCAGTACTTC
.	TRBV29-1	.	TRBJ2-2	CSVARGNTGELFF	TGCAGCGTTGCTAGAGGGAACACCGGGGAGCTGTTTTTT
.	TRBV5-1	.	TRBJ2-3	CASSFSLPFDTQYF	TGCGCCAGCAGCTTCTCGCTACCGTTTGATACGCAGTATTTT
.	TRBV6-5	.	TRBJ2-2	CASSLRVPTGELFF	TGTGCCAGCAGTTTAAGAGTTCCCACCGGGGAGCTGTTTTTT
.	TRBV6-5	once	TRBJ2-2	CASRRTTGELFF	TGTGCCAGCAGGCGGACCACCGGGGAGCTGTTTTTT
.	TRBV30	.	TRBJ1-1	CAWSVFGGAAFF	TGTGCCTGGAGTGTCTTCGGAGGGGCAGCTTTCTTT
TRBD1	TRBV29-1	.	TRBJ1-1	CSTSDRGNTEAFF	TGCAGCACCTCTGACAGGGGGAACACTGAAGCTTTCTTT
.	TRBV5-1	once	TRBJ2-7	CASSVQGFEQYF	TGCGCCAGCAGCGTGCAGGGGTTCGAGCAGTACTTC
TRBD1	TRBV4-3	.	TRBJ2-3	CASSQLDRGMGRDTQYF	TGCGCCAGCAGCCAACTAGACAGGGGAATGGGGAGGGATACGCAGTATTTT
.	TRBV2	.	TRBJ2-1	CASSGEANEQFF	TGTGCCAGCAGTGGAGAGGCGAATGAGCAGTTCTTC
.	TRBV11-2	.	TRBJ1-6	CASSLSELLNSPLHF	TGTGCCAGCAGCTTGTCGGAACTTCTAAATTCACCCCTCCACTTT
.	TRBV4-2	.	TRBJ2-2	CASSQEAAGTGELFF	TGTGCCAGCAGCCAAGAGGCCGCGGGCACCGGGGAGCTGTTTTTT
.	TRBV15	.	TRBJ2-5	CATSRVGPGETQYF	TGTGCCACCAGCAGGGTCGGACCCGGCGAGACCCAGTACTTC
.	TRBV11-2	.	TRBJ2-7	CASSASSYEQYF	TGTGCCAGCAGCGCGAGCTCCTACGAGCAGTACTTC
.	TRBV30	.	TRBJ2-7	CAWSPQQYYEQYF	TGTGCCTGGAGCCCCCAACAGTACTACGAGCAGTACTTC
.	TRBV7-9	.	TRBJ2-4	CASSLKEDIQYF	TGTGCCAGCAGCTTAAAGGAAGACATTCAGTACTTC
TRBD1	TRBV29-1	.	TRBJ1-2	CSVGQGIGYTF	TGCAGCGTTGGACAGGGAATTGGCTACACCTTC
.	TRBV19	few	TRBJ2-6	CASSLLRGTKSGANVLTF	TGTGCCAGTAGCCTCCTCAGGGGAACGAAGTCTGGGGCCAACGTCCTGACTTTC
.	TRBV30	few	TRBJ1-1	CAWSVRGDTEAFF	TGTGCCTGGAGTGTGAGAGGGGATACTGAAGCTTTCTTT
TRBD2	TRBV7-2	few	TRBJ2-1	CASSLGLGSGGFQFF	TGTGCCAGCAGCTTAGGGCTGGGTAGCGGGGGGTTTCAGTTCTTC
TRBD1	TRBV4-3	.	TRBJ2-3	CASSQGTGAQYF	TGCGCCAGCAGCCAAGGGACAGGAGCGCAGTATTTT
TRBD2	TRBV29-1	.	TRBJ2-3	CSVEGLVTDTQYF	TGCAGCGTTGAGGGACTAGTTACAGATACGCAGTATTTT
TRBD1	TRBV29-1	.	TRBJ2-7	CSVGQGPSYEQYF	TGCAGCGTTGGACAGGGGCCCTCCTACGAGCAGTACTTC
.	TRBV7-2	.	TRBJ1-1	CASSRKEVLEAFF	TGTGCCAGCAGCCGGAAGGAGGTACTTGAAGCTTTCTTT
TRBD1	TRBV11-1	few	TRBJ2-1	CASSLAGTGAYNEQFF	TGTGCCAGCAGCTTAGCCGGGACAGGGGCCTACAATGAGCAGTTCTTC
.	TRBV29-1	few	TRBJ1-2	CSVDSGPSGYTF	TGCAGCGTGGACAGTGGGCCCTCCGGCTACACCTTC
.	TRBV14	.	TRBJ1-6	CASGHSGSPLHF	TGTGCCAGCGGCCACAGTGGATCACCCCTCCACTTT
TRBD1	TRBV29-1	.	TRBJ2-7	CSVGTARNYEQYF	TGCAGCGTCGGGACAGCTCGTAACTACGAGCAGTACTTC
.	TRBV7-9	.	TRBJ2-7	CASIGTTAEGGYEQYF	TGTGCCAGCATAGGGACAACCGCAGAAGGTGGCTACGAGCAGTACTTC
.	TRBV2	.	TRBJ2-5	CASSEQRGYETQYF	TGTGCCAGCAGTGAACAACGGGGCTACGAGACCCAGTACTTC
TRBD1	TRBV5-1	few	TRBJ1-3	CASSPGQGTGNTIYF	TGCGCCAGCAGCCCGGGACAGGGTACTGGAAACACCATATATTTT
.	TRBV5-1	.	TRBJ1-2	CASSLSGTVNYGYTF	TGCGCCAGCAGCTTATCCGGGACGGTTAACTATGGCTACACCTTC
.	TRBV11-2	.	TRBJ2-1	CASSPGYNEQFF	TGTGCCAGCAGCCCTGGATACAATGAGCAGTTCTTC
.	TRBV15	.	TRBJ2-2	CATSRESNTGELFF	TGTGCCACCAGCAGAGAATCGAACACCGGGGAGCTGTTTTTT
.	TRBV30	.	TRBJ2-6	CAWSVASSGANVLTF	TGTGCCTGGAGTGTAGCGAGCTCTGGGGCCAACGTCCTGACTTTC
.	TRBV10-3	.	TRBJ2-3	CAISEFATDTQYF	TGTGCCATCAGTGAGTTCGCCACAGATACGCAGTATTTT
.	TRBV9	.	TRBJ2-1	CASSVVGSLFSYNEQFF	TGTGCCAGCAGCGTAGTTGGTTCACTTTTCTCCTACAATGAGCAGTTCTTC
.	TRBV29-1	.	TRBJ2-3	CSLVGQHTDTQYF	TGCAGCCTGGTGGGGCAGCACACAGATACGCAGTATTTT
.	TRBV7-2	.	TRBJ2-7	CASSSLADFSYEQYF	TGTGCCAGCAGCTCCTTAGCGGATTTCTCCTACGAGCAGTACTTC
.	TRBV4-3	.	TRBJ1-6	CASSQEAGVLGSPLHF	TGCGCCAGCAGCCAAGAGGCAGGGGTATTGGGCTCACCCCTCCACTTT
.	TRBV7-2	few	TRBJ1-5	CASSFQNQPQHF	TGTGCCAGCAGCTTTCAGAATCAGCCCCAGCATTTT
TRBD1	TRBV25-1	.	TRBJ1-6	CASSTGQYNSPLHF	TGTGCCAGCAGTACGGGACAGTATAATTCACCCCTCCACTTT
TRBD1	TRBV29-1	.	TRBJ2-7	CSAAGTGSYEQYF	TGCAGCGCTGCCGGGACAGGTTCCTACGAGCAGTACTTC
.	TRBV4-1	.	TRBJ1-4	CASSQEDTGKPNEKLFF	TGCGCCAGCAGCCAGGAGGATACCGGGAAGCCAAATGAAAAACTGTTTTTT
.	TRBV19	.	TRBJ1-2	CASRQEINYGYTF	TGTGCCAGTAGACAGGAGATTAACTATGGCTACACCTTC
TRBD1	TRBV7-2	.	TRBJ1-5	CASSLEGTGYNQPQHF	TGTGCCAGCAGCTTAGAAGGGACAGGGTACAATCAGCCCCAGCATTTT
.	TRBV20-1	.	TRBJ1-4	CSARRGKLFF	TGCAGTGCTAGACGGGGAAAACTGTTTTTT
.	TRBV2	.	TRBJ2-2	CATGEGPLDTGELFF	TGTGCCACCGGTGAGGGACCTCTCGACACCGGGGAGCTGTTTTTT
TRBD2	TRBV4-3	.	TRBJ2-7	CASSRASGGRYEQYF	TGCGCCAGCAGCCGCGCTAGCGGGGGACGATACGAGCAGTACTTC
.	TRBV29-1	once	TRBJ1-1	CSVRDGNTEAFF	TGCAGCGTTCGGGACGGGAACACTGAAGCTTTCTTT
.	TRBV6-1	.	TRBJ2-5	CASSRGLGETQYF	TGTGCCAGCAGTCGGGGACTGGGAGAGACCCAGTACTTC